This record looks at one T cell receptor (beta chain) sequence and its context. This entry belongs to a study of blood T cell repertoires in COVID-19. Trimming removed 5 bases from V and 5 bases from J; junction bases left unmatched: 10. Germline V CDR1 and CDR2: ENHRY, SYGVKD. The CDR3 has 15 amino acids. Method: immunoSEQ multiplex PCR; TCRdb's copy keeps in-frame clones and lacks some. Of 150,000 to 200,000 clones listed, over 85% are singletons. This TCR was sampled from a man aged 55-75 years with active or convalescent COVID-19. Sequenced sample: peripheral blood. The chain recombines TRBV10-3 with TRBJ2-3, with TRBD2 identical over 7 bases. Here the CDR3 reads CAISPATSDLDTQYF. CDR3 sequence (DNA): TGTGCCATCAGTCCAGCCACTAGCGATCTAGATACGCAGTATTTT.